A selection of T cell receptor beta chains follows, all from one sample in a study of beta chain features in type 1 diabetes. Some clones are missing from TCRdb's copy, which holds only in-frame ones; the method was immunoSEQ multiplex PCR. This table has under 850,000 clones, around 15% appearing once. Sequencing was performed on naive CD4+ T cells from blood. The receptors stem from a man aged 18 to 29 with type 1 diabetes. Both conserved end residues are part of each CDR3.

V,J,CDR3
TRBV30,TRBJ1-5,CAGSGGRGNQPQHF
TRBV9,TRBJ1-2,CASSVGPSVDGYTF
TRBV15,TRBJ2-7,CATSKGAYEQYF
TRBV29-1,TRBJ1-2,CSVVISYGYTF
TRBV7-9,TRBJ2-5,CASSLGGGETQYF
TRBV7-9,TRBJ2-3,CASSPGTAGTDTQYF
TRBV29-1,TRBJ1-1,CSAATRQITEAFF
TRBV6-5,TRBJ1-1,CASSWDTLNTEAFF
TRBV18,TRBJ2-5,CASSPTAGDQETQYF
TRBV2,TRBJ1-2,CASSAIPDYGYTF
TRBV25-1,TRBJ2-2,CASTKPGGTGELFF
TRBV4-1,TRBJ2-2,CASSRQVPGELFF
TRBV5-1,TRBJ2-5,CASSLAPGPQETQYF
TRBV7-3,TRBJ2-7,CASSPGLGYEQYF
TRBV28,TRBJ2-7,CASRGSYEQYF
TRBV19,TRBJ2-6,CASSSGQEFSGANVLTF
TRBV7-9,TRBJ2-1,CASSLIAGAMNEQFF
TRBV30,TRBJ2-7,CAWSVRSAYEQYF
TRBV29-1,TRBJ1-2,CSVEGLGQGYGYTF
TRBV28,TRBJ2-7,CASARAGTVSYEQYF
TRBV28,TRBJ2-7,CASSSPESYEQYF
TRBV11-3,TRBJ2-1,CASSLGPYNEQFF
TRBV9,TRBJ1-2,CASTPGANYGYTF
TRBV28,TRBJ1-2,CASSPHRANYGYTF
TRBV9,TRBJ2-7,CASSEANSYEQYF
TRBV29-1,TRBJ2-7,CSVASTNAYEQYF
TRBV19,TRBJ2-7,CASSTRPDGFYEQYF
TRBV6-1,TRBJ1-6,CASSEAEMGDHF
TRBV7-2,TRBJ2-7,CASSFGLAGGLSSYEQYF
TRBV28,TRBJ1-5,CASSDSQTGGPQHF
TRBV5-4,TRBJ1-3,CASSLGGAGNTIYF
TRBV5-1,TRBJ2-3,CASSLEPGSTDTQYF
TRBV7-9,TRBJ2-7,CASSLAIWEGEQYF
TRBV18,TRBJ1-5,CASSPRSGEDQPQHF
TRBV25-1,TRBJ1-4,CASRQTRGEKLFF
TRBV19,TRBJ1-5,CASSIEPPNQPQHF
TRBV30,TRBJ2-4,CAWSAGQAAKNIQYF
TRBV7-6,TRBJ2-1,CASSPGGGQFF
TRBV18,TRBJ1-1,CASSPDRGDTEAFF
TRBV30,TRBJ2-3,CAWTRLEDTQYF
TRBV28,TRBJ1-6,CATASFATGSPLHF
TRBV7-2,TRBJ1-1,CASSLDWLNTEAFF